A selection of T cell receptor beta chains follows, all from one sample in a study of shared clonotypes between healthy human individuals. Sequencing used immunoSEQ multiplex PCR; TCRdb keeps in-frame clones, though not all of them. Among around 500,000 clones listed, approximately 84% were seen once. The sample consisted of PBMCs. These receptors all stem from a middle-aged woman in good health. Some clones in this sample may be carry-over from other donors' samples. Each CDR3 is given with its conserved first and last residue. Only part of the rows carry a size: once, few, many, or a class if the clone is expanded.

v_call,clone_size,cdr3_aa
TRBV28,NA,CASVASGRNEQFF
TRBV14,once,CASSQAGDRFKNIQYF
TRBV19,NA,CASTTRGTERSYGYTF
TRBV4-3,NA,CASSQRQEWENTIYF
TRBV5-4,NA,CASSLGGGLAGEQFF
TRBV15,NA,CATSRDSGAGNTIYF
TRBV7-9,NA,CASSFSGTGVGYTF
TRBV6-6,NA,CASTRGGNDYGYTF
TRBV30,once,CAWGYRSYEQYF
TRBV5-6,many,CASSLGLEASGANVLTF
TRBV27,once,CASSFTEGQPQHF
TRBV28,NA,CASSLTDSYEQYF
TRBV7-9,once,CAGTTSEGQNHNEQFF
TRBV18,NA,CASSPPQKPGIYEQYF
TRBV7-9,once,CASSLNSLTYEQYF
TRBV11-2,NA,CASSLKTASEHSTDTQYF
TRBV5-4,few,CASSLELPGYNEQFF
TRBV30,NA,CAWTILGGNYEQYF
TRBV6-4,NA,CASSDSGYGFGDEQYF
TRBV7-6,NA,CASSQRAYSGANVLTF
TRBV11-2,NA,CASSLEGTETQYF
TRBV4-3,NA,CASSQETIPTGELFF
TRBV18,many,CASSSGSPEETQYF
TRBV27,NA,CASRPGTANTGELFF
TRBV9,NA,CASSVDTGQNTDTQYF
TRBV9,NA,CASSRQTVNTGELFF
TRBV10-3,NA,CAISPGTSGTDTQYF
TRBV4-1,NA,CASSQDPTSQETQYF
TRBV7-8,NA,CASSLGAGQASNQPQHF
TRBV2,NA,CASSEVGTLAGYEQYF
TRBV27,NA,CASSPLTSGRAGETQYF
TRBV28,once,CASRGTGGYAGANVLTF
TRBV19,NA,CASSIADKPGELFF
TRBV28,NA,CASSFGGGAETQYF
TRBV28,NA,CASRRGQATSYSYNEQFF
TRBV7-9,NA,CASSSGQGNTIYF
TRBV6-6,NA,CASSSDANTEAFF
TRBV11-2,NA,CASSLDRLNIQYF
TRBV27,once,CASSLNRISGANVLTF
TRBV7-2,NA,CASSLVIQNQQYF